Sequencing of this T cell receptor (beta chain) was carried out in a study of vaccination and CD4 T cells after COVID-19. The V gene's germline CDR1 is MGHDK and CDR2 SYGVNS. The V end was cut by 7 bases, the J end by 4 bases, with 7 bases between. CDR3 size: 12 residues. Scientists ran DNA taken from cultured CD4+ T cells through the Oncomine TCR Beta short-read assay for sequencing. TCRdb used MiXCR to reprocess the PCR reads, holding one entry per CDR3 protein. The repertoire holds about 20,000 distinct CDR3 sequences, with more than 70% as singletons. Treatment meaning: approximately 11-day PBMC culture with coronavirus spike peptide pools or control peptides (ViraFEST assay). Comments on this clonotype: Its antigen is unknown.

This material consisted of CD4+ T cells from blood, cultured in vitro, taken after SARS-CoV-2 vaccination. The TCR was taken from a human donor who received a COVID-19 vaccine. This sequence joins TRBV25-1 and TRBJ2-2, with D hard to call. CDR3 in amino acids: CASTRPTGELFF. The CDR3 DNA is TGTGCCAGCACTAGACCCACCGGGGAGCTGTTTTTT.